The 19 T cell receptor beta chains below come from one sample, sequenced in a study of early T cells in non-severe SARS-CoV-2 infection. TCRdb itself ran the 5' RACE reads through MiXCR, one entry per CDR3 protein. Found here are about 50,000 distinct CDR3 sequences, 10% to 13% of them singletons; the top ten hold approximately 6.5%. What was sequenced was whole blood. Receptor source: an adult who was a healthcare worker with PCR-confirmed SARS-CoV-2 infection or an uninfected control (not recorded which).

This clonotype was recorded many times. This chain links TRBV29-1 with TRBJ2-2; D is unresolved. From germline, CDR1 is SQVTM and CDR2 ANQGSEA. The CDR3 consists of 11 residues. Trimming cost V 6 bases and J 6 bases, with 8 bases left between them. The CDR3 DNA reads TGCAGCGTCACAAGGGCCGGGGAGCTGTTTTTT. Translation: CSVTRAGELFF.

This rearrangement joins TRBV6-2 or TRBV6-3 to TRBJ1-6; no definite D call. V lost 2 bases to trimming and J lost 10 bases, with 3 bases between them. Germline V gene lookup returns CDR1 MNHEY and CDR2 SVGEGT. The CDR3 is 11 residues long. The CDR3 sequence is CASSYGSPLHF. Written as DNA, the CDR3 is TGTGCCAGCAGTTACGGGTCACCCCTCCACTTT.

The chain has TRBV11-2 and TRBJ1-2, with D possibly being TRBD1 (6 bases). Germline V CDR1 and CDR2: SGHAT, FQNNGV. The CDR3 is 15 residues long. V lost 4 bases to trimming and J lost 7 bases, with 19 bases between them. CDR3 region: CASSSLNREFFGYTF. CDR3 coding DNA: TGTGCCAGCAGCTCCTTAAACAGGGAGTTCTTTGGCTACACCTTC.

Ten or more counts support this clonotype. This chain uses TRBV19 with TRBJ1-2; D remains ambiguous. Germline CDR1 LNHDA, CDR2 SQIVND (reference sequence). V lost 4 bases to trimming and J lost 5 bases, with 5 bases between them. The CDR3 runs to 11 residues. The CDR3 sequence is CASSTGYGYTF. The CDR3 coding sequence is TGTGCCAGTAGTACGGGATATGGCTACACCTTC.

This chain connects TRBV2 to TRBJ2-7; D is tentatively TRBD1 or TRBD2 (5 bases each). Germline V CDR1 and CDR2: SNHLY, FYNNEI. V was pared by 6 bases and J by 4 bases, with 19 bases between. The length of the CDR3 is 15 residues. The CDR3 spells CASRGPALGLYEQYF. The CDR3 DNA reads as TGTGCCAGCAGGGGACCAGCCCTCGGCCTTTACGAGCAGTACTTC.

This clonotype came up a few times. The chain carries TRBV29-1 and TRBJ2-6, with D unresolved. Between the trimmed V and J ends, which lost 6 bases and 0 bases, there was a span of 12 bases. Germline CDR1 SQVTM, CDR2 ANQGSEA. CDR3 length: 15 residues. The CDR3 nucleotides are TGCAGCGTAGCCAGACTCCACTCTGGGGCCAACGTCCTGACTTTC. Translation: CSVARLHSGANVLTF. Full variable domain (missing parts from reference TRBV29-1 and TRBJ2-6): SAVISQKPSRDICQRGTSLTIQCQVDSQVTMMFWYRQQPGQSLTLIATANQGSEATYESGFVIDKFPISRPNLTFSTLTVSNMSPEDSSIYLCSVARLHSGANVLTFGAGSRLTVL.

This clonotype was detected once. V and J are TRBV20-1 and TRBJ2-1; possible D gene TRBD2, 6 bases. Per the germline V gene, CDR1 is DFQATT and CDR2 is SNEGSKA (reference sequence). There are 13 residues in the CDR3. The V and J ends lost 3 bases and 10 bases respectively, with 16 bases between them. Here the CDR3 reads CSARTSALGEQFF. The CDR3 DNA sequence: TGCAGTGCTAGGACTAGTGCCCTCGGGGAGCAGTTCTTC.

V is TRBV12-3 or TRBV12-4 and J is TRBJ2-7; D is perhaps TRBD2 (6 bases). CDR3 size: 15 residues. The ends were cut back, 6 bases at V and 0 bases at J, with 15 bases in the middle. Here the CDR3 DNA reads TGTGCCAGCAGCTCCAGGACTACTAGCTCCTACGAGCAGTACTTC. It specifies CASSSRTTSSYEQYF.

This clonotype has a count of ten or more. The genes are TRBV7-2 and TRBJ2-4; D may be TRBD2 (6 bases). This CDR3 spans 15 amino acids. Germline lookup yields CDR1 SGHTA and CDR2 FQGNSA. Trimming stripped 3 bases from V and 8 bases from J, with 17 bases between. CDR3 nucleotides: TGTGCCAGCAGCTTCAGGGCGGGAACGATGTACATTCAGTACTTC. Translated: CASSFRAGTMYIQYF.

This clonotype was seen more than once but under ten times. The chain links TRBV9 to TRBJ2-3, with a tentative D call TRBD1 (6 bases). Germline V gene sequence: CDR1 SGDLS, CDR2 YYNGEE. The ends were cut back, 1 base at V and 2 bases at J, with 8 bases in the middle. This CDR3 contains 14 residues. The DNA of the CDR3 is TGTGCCAGCAGCGTACAGGGGTTCACAGATACGCAGTATTTT. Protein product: CASSVQGFTDTQYF.

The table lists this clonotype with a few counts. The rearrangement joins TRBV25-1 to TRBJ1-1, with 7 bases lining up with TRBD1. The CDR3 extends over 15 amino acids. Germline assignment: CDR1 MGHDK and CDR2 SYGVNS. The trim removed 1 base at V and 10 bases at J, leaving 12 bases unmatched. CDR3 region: CASSELSLQGIRAFF. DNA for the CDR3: TGTGCCAGCAGTGAATTATCGTTACAGGGGATTCGAGCTTTCTTT.

The CDR3 spells CSVESGTDTQYF. The CDR3 coding sequence is TGCAGCGTTGAGTCTGGCACAGATACGCAGTATTTT. The gene calls are TRBV29-1 and TRBJ2-3; D unresolved. The V end lost 3 bases, the J end lost 1 base, and 5 bases lay between the germline ends. Germline CDR1 and CDR2: SQVTM and ANQGSEA. This CDR3 comprises 12 residues.

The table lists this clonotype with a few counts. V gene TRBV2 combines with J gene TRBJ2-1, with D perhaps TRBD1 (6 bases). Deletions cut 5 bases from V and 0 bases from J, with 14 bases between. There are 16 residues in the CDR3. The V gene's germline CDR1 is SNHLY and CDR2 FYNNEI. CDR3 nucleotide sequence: TGTGCCAGCAGTTCTGCAGGGGCGAGCTCCTACAATGAGCAGTTCTTC. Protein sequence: CASSSAGASSYNEQFF.

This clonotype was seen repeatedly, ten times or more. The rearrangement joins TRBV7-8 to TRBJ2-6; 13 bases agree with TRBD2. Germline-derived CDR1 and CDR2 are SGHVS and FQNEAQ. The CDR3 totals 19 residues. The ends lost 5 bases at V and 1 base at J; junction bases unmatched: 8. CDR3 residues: CASSPRLAGGLSGANVLTF. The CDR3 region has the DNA TGTGCCAGCAGCCCACGACTAGCGGGAGGCTTATCTGGGGCCAACGTCCTGACTTTC.

In DNA, the CDR3 is TGTGCCAGCTCACTTCTAGCGGGAGGGCCTATAAACATTCAGTACTTC. It translates to CASSLLAGGPINIQYF. The V and J genes are TRBV18 and TRBJ2-4; TRBD2 matches 12 bases. CDR3 size: 16 residues. The germline CDR1 and CDR2 sequences are KGHSH and LQKENI. The trim removed 4 bases at V and 6 bases at J, leaving 7 bases unmatched.

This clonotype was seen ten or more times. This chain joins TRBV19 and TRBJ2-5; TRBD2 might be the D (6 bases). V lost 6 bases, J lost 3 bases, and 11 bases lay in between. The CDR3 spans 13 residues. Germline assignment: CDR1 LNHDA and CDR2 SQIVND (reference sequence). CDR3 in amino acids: CASRMGGEETQYF. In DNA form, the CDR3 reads TGTGCCAGTAGGATGGGCGGGGAAGAGACCCAGTACTTC.

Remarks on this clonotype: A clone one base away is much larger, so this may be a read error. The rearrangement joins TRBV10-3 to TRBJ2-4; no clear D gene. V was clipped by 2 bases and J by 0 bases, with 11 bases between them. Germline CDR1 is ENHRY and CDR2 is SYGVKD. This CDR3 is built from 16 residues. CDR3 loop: CAISEPGLLAKNIQYF. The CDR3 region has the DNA TGTGCCATCAGTGAGCCAGGCCTTCTAGCCAAAAACATTCAGTACTTC.

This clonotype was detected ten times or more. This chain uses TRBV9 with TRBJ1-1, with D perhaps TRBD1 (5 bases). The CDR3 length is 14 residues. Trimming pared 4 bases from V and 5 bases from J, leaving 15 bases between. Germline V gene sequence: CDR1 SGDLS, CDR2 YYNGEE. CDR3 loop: CASSLAGVGTEAFF. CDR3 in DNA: TGTGCCAGCAGCCTCGCGGGGGTCGGGACTGAAGCTTTCTTT.

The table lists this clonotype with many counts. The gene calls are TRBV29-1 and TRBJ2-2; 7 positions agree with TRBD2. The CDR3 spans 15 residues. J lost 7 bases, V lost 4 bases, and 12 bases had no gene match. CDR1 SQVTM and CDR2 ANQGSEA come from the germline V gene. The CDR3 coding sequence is TGCAGCGTTGCGTTGGCGGGAGAGTACGTCGGGGAGCTGTTTTTT. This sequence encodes CSVALAGEYVGELFF.